The rows below give T cell receptor beta chains drawn from one sample of a study of long-term antiretroviral therapy in people with HIV. Sequencing was performed with immunoSEQ multiplex PCR; in TCRdb, only in-frame clones are kept and a portion is missing. The table includes about 43,000 clones, approximately 89% detected once. Sequenced material: unsorted PBMCs, taken 0.1 years before starting antiretroviral therapy. All receptors come from a woman aged 45-59 years with HIV. Both conserved end residues are part of each CDR3. A D gene is named only where the DNA matches it firmly. Clone size is not always given. Where it is, it says once, few, many or a class for expanded clones.

V gene	CDR3 length	J gene	D gene	clone size	CDR3 protein	CDR3 DNA
TRBV27	15	TRBJ1-2	TRBD1	-	CASSLGGTGRYGYTF	TGTGCCAGCAGCCTCGGGGGGACAGGTCGCTATGGCTACACCTTC
TRBV11-2	15	TRBJ2-2	-	-	CASRKAGFIPGELFF	TGTGCCAGCAGAAAGGCAGGGTTTATCCCCGGGGAGCTGTTTTTT
TRBV5-1	14	TRBJ2-7	TRBD1	once	CASSRGQGSLEQYF	TGCGCCAGCAGCCGCGGACAGGGGAGCTTAGAGCAGTACTTC
TRBV15	15	TRBJ1-3	-	-	CATSRLGGPGNTIYF	TGTGCCACCAGCAGACTTGGCGGGCCTGGAAACACCATATATTTT
TRBV5-1	16	TRBJ2-3	TRBD2	-	CASSFERGQNTDTQYF	TGCGCCAGCAGCTTCGAGCGGGGGCAAAACACAGATACGCAGTATTTT
TRBV4-1	16	TRBJ2-1	-	-	CASSQEVPEDYNEQFF	TGCGCCAGCAGCCAAGAGGTTCCTGAGGACTACAATGAGCAGTTCTTC
TRBV7-9	13	TRBJ1-5	-	-	CASSLDSNQPQHF	TGTGCCAGCAGCCTCGATAGCAATCAGCCCCAGCATTTT
TRBV7-3	14	TRBJ2-2	-	-	CASSLTRNTGELFF	TGTGCCAGCAGCTTAACTAGAAACACCGGGGAGCTGTTTTTT
TRBV5-1	13	TRBJ1-5	-	-	CASSLDGNQPQHF	TGCGCCAGCAGCTTGGATGGCAATCAGCCCCAGCATTTT
TRBV7-2	16	TRBJ2-1	TRBD2	-	CASSPRLAGAYNEQFF	TGTGCCAGCAGCCCTCGACTAGCGGGGGCCTACAATGAGCAGTTCTTC